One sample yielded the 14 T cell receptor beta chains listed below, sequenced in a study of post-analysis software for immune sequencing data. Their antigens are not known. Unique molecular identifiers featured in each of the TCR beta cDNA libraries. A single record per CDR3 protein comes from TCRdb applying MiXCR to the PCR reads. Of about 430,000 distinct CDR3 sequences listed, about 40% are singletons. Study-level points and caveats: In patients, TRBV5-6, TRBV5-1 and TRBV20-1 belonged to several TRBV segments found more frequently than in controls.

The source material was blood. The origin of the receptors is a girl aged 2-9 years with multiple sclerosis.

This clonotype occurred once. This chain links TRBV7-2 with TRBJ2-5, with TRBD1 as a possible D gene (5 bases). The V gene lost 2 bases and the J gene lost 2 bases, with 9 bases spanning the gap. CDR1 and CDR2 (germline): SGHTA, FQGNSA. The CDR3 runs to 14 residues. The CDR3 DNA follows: TGTGCCAGCAGCTTATTTACAGGTCAAGAGACCCAGTACTTC. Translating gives CASSLFTGQETQYF. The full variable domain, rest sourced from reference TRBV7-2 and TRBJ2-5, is GAGVSQSPSNKVTEKGKDVELRCDPISGHTALYWYRQSLGQGLEFLIYFQGNSAPDKSGLPSDRFSAERTGGSVSTLTIQRTQQEDSAVYLCASSLFTGQETQYFGPGTRLLVL.

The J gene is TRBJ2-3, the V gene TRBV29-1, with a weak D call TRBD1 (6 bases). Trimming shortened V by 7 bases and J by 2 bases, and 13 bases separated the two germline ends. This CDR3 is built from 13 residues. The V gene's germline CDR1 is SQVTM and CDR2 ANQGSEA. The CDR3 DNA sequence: TGCAGCGGGGGTGGGGGCTTCACAGATACGCAGTATTTT. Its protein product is CSGGGGFTDTQYF.

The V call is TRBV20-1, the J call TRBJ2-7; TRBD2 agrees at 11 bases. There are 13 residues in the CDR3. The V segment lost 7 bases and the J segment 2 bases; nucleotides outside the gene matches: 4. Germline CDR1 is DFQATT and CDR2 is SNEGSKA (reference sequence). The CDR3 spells CSGSGREAYEQYF. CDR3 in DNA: TGCAGTGGTAGCGGGAGGGAAGCCTACGAGCAGTACTTC.

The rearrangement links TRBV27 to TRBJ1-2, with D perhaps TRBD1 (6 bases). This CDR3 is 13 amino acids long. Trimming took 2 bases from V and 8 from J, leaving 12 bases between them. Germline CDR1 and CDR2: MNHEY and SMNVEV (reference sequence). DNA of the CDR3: TGTGCCAGCAGTTTACGTTGGGGGCTGGGCTACACCTTC. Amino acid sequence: CASSLRWGLGYTF.

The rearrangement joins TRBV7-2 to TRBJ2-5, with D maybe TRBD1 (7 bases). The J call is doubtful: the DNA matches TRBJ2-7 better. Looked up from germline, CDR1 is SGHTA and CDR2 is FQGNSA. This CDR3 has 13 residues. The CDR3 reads CASSSAGQTEQYF. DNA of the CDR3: TGTGCCAGCAGCTCCGCGGGACAGACCGAGCAGTACTTC.

The CDR3 DNA is TGCAGTGCTAGAGCCTACAATGAGCAGTTCTTC. It yields the protein CSARAYNEQFF. This chain connects TRBV20-1 to TRBJ2-1; D uncertain. Trimming stripped 1 base from V and 2 bases from J, with 0 bases between. Germline loops: CDR1 DFQATT, CDR2 SNEGSKA (reference sequence). The CDR3 is made up of 11 amino acids.

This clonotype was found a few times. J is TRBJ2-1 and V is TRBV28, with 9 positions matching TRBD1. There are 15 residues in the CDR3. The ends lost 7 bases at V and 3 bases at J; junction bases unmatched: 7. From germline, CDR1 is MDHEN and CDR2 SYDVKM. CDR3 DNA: TGTGCCAGCAAGAGAGAGGACAGGGGCTACAATGAGCAGTTCTTC. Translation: CASKREDRGYNEQFF.

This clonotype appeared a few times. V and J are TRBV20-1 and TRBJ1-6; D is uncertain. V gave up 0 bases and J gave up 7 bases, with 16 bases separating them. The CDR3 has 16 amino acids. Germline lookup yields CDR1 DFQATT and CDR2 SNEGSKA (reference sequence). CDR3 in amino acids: CSARDKFGGRNSPLHF. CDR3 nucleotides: TGCAGTGCTAGAGATAAATTTGGTGGGAGAAATTCACCCCTCCACTTT.

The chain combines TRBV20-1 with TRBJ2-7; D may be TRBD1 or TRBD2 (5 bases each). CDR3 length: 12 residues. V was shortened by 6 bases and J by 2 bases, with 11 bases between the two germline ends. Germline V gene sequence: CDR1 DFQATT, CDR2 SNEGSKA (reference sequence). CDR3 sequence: CSAPGTTYEQYF. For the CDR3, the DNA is TGCAGTGCCCCGGGGACCACCTACGAGCAGTACTTC.

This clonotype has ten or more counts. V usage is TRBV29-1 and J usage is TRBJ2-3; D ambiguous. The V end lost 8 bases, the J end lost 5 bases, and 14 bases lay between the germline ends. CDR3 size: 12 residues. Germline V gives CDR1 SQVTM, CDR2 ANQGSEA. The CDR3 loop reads CSSDGSEDTQYF. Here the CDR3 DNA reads TGCAGCTCCGACGGTAGTGAAGATACGCAGTATTTT.

The CDR3 reads CASSSLSGSYEQYF. CDR3 DNA: TGTGCCAGCAGTTCCTTATCAGGCAGTTACGAGCAGTACTTC. This chain links TRBV27 with TRBJ2-7; D ambiguous. Germline V gene data show CDR1 as MNHEY and CDR2 as SMNVEV (reference sequence). V lost 4 bases and J lost 4, with 14 bases in between. The CDR3 has 14 amino acids.

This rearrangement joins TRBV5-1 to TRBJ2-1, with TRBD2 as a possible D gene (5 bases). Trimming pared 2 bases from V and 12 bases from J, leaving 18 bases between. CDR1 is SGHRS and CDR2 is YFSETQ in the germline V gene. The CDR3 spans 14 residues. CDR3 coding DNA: TGCGCCAGCAGCTTAGTTGCGGGCACACCGGGGCAGTTCTTC. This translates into CASSLVAGTPGQFF.

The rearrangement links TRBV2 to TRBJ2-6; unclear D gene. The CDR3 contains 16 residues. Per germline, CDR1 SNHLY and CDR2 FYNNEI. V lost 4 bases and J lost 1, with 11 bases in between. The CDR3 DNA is TGTGCCAGCAGTGTCGAGACGGCTTCTGGGGCCAACGTCCTGACTTTC. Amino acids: CASSVETASGANVLTF.

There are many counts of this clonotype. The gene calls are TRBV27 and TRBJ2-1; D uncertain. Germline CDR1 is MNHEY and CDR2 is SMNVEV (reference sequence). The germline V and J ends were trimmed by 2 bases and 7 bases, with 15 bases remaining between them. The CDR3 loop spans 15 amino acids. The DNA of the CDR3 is TGTGCCAGCAGTTTAAGTCGCAGCGTCGGGAATGAGCAGTTCTTC. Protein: CASSLSRSVGNEQFF.